Each of the 3 T cell receptor beta chains below was sequenced from the same sample in a study of tumor-infiltrating lymphocytes in localized non-small cell lung cancer. The table came from immunoSEQ multiplex PCR; TCRdb's copy has only in-frame clones and leaves some out. The table has roughly 15,000 clones, about 74% seen once. Sequenced sample: lung tumor tissue. The receptors come from a human donor with non-small cell lung cancer.

The gene calls are TRBV5-4 and TRBJ2-1, with 9 bases matching TRBD2. The CDR3 covers 15 residues. V lost 0 bases to trimming and J lost 7 bases; unmatched junction nucleotides: 5. Germline values: CDR1 SGHNT, CDR2 YYREEE (reference sequence). In DNA, the CDR3 is TGTGCCAGCAGCTTGGACGGCGGGAGGGGGAATGAGCAGTTCTTC. This sequence encodes CASSLDGGRGNEQFF.

V gene TRBV7-2 combines with J gene TRBJ2-2, with no clear D. Germline CDR1 SGHTA, CDR2 FQGNSA. The CDR3 totals 14 residues. The V end lost 3 bases, the J end lost 0 bases, and 5 bases lay between the germline ends. The CDR3 sequence is CASSFAPNTGELFF. In DNA form, the CDR3 reads TGTGCCAGCAGCTTTGCCCCGAACACCGGGGAGCTGTTTTTT.

Judged by abundance, this clone is medium-sized (0.01 to 0.1%). V and J are TRBV29-1 and TRBJ2-2, with D tentatively TRBD1 (6 bases). The germline V and J ends were trimmed by 3 bases and 2 bases, with 13 bases remaining between them. Germline V gene sequence: CDR1 SQVTM, CDR2 ANQGSEA. This CDR3 is built from 15 residues. The CDR3 nucleotides are TGCAGCGTTGATGTGGGGGCCTTAAACACCGGGGAGCTGTTTTTT. This sequence encodes CSVDVGALNTGELFF.